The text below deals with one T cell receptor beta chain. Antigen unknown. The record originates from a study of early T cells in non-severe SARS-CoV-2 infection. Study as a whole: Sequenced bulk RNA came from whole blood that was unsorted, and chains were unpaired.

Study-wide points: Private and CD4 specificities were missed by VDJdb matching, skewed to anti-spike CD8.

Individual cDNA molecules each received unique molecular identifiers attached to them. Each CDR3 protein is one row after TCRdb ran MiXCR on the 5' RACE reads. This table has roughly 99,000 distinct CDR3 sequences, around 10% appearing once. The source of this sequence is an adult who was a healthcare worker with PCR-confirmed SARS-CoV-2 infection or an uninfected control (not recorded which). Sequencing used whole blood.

CDR3 in amino acids: CASRESPSSTDTQYF. As DNA, the CDR3 is TGTGCCAGCAGGGAAAGTCCATCAAGCACAGATACGCAGTATTTT. The chain has TRBV28 and TRBJ2-3; D is unclear. The CDR3 runs to 15 residues. Germline CDR1 and CDR2: MDHEN and SYDVKM. Trimming removed 6 bases from V and 0 bases from J, with 13 bases in between.